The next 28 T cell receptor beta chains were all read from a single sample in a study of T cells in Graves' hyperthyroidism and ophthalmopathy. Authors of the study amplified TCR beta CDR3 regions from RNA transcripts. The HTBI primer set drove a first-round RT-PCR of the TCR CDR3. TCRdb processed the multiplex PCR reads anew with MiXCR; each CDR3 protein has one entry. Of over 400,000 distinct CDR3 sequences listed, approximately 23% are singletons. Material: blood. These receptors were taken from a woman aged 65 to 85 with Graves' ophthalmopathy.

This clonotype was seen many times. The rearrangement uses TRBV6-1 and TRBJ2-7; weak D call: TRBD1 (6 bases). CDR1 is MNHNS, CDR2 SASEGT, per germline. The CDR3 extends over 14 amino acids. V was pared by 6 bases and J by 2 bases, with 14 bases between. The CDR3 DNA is TGTGCCAGCAGCTGGGCAAGGGGGACCTACGAGCAGTACTTC. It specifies CASSWARGTYEQYF.

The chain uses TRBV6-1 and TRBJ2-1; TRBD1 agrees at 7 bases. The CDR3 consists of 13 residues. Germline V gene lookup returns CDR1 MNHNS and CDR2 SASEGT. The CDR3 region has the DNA TGTGGGACAGGCGAGGGGACCTACAATGAGCAGTTCTTC. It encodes CGTGEGTYNEQFF.

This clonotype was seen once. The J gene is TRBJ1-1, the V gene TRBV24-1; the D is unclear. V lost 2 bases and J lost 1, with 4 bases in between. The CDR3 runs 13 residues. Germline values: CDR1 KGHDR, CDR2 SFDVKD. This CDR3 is CATSDYGNTEAFF. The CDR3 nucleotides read TGTGCCACCAGTGATTATGGGAACACTGAAGCTTTCTTT.

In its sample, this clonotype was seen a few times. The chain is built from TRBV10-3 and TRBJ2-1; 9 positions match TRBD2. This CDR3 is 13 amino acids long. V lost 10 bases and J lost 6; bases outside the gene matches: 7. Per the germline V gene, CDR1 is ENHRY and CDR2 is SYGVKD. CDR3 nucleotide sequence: TGTGCCACTACTAGCGGGTCAAGCAATGAGCAGTTCTTC. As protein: CATTSGSSNEQFF.

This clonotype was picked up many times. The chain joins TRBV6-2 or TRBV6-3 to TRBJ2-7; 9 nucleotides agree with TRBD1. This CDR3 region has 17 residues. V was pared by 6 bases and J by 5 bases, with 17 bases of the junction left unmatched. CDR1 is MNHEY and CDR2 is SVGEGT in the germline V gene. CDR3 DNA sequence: TGTGCCAGCAGGACGGGGGACAGGGATTTTCGGTCTAACGAGCAGTACTTC. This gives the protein CASRTGDRDFRSNEQYF.

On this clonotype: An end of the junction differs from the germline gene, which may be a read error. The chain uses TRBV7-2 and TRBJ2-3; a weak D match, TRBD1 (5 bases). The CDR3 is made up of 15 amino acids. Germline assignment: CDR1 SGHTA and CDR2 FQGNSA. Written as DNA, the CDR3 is TGTGCCAGCAGCTATCAGGGAACAGTTACAGTTACGCAGTATTTT. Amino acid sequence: CASSYQGTVTVTQYF.

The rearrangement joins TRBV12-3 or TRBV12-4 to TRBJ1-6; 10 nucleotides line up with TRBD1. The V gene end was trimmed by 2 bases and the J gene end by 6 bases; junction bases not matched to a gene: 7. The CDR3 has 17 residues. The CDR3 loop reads CASSLFMWDRGNSPLHF. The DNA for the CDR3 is TGTGCCAGCAGTTTATTCATGTGGGACAGGGGTAATTCACCCCTCCACTTT.

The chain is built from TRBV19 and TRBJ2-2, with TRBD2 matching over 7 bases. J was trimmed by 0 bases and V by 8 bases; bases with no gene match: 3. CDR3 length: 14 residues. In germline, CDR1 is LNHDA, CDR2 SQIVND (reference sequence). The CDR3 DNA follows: TGTGCCAGTTCGGGAGGTACGAACACCGGGGAGCTGTTTTTT. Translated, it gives CASSGGTNTGELFF.

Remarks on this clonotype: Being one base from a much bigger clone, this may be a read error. CDR3 DNA: TGTGCCAGCAGTTTGTCGAGCCTAGCCAAAAACACTCAGTACTTC. Amino acids: CASSLSSLAKNTQYF. The chain joins TRBV28 to TRBJ2-4; maybe TRBD2 (5 bases). The CDR3 has 15 residues. Germline V gene sequence: CDR1 MDHEN, CDR2 SYDVKM.

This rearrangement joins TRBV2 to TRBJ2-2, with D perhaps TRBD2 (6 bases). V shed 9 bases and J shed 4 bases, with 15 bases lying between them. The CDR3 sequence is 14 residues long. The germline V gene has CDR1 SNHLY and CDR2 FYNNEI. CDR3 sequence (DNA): TGTGCCAGTGGGGGGACCCTCCCCACCGGGGAGCTGTTTTTT. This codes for CASGGTLPTGELFF.

The DNA for the CDR3 is TGTGCCAGCAGTTTATTCAGGGTGGGCGATTCACCCCTCCACTTT. It specifies CASSLFRVGDSPLHF. The rearrangement links TRBV27 to TRBJ1-6; D might be TRBD1 (5 bases). The V end was cut by 1 base, the J end by 8 bases, with 12 bases between. This CDR3 is 15 amino acids long. Per the germline V gene, CDR1 is MNHEY and CDR2 is SMNVEV (reference sequence).

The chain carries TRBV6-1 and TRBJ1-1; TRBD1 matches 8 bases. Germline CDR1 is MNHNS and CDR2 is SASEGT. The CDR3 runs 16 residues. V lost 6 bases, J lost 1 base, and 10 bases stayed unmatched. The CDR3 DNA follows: TGTGCCAGCAGCCCGGGACAGGCCTACGGGAACACTGAAGCTTTCTTT. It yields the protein CASSPGQAYGNTEAFF.

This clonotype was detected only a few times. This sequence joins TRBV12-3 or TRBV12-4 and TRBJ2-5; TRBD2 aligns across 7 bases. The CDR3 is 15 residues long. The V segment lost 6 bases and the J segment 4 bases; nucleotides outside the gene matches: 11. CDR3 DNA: TGTGCCAGCAGCACACTGCGGGAGAAGGGAGAGACCCAGTACTTC. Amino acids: CASSTLREKGETQYF.

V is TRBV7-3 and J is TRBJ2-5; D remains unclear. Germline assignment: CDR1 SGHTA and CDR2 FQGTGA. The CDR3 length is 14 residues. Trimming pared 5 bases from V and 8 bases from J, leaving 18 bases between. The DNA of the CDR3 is TGTGCCAGCAGCCCGGGCGGTAGGGCCGAAACCCAGTACTTC. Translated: CASSPGGRAETQYF.

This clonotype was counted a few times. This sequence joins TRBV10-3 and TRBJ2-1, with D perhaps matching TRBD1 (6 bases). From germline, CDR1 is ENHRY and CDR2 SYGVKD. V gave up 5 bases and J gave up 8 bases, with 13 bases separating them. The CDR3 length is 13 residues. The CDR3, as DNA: TGTGCCATCAGTCTGGACAGCCTCGATGAGCAGTTCTTC. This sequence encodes CAISLDSLDEQFF.

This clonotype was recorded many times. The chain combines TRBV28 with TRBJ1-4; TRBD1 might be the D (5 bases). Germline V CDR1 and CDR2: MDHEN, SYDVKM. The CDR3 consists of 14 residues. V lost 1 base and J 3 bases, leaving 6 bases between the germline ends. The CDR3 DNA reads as TGTGCCAGCAGTTTATCAGGGTCTAATGAAAAACTGTTTTTT. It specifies CASSLSGSNEKLFF.

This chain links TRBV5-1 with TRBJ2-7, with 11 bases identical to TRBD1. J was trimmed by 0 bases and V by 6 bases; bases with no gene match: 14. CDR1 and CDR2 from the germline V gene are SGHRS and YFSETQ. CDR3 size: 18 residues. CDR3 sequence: CASTSGTGGAIFSYEQYF. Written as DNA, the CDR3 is TGCGCCAGCACATCCGGGACAGGGGGTGCCATTTTCTCCTACGAGCAGTACTTC.

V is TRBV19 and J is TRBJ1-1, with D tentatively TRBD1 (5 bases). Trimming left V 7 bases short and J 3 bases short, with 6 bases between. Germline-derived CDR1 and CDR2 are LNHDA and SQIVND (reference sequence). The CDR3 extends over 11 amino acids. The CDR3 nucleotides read TGTGCCAGTAAGGGGTACACTGAAGCTTTCTTT. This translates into CASKGYTEAFF.

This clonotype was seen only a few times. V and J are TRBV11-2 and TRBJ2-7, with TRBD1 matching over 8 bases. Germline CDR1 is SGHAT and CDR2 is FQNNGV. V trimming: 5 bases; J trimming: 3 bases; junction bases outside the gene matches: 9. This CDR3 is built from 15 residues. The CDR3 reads CASSPTGVYYYEQYF. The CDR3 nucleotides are TGTGCCAGCAGCCCGACAGGGGTCTACTACTACGAGCAGTACTTC.

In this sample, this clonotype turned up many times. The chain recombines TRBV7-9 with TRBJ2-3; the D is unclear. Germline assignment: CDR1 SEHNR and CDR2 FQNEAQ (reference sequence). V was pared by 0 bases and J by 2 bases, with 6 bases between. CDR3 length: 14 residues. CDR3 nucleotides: TGTGCCAGCAGCTTAGCACACTACACAGATACGCAGTATTTT. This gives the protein CASSLAHYTDTQYF.

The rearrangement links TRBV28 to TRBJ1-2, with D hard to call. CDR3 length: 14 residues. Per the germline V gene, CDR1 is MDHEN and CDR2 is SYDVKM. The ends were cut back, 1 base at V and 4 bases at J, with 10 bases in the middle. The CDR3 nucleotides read TGTGCCAGCAGTTTATCTCGCCAACTCTATGGCTACACCTTC. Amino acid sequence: CASSLSRQLYGYTF.

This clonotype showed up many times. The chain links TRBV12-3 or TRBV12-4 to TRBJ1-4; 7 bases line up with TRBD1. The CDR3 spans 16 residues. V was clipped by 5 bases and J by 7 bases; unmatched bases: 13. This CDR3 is CASSPMGLGGGEKLFF. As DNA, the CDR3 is TGTGCCAGCAGTCCCATGGGGTTAGGGGGCGGTGAAAAACTGTTTTTT.

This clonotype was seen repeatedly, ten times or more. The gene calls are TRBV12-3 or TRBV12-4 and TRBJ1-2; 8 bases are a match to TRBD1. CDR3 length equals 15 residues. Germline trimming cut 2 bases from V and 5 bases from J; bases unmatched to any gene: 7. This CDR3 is CASSLIGQGGYGYTF. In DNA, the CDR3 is TGTGCCAGCAGTTTAATCGGACAGGGTGGGTATGGCTACACCTTC.

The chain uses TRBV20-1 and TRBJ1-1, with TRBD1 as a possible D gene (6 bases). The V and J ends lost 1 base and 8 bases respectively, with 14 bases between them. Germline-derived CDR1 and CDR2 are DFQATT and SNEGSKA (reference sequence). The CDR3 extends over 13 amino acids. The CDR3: CSARATGQGEAFF. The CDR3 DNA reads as TGCAGTGCTAGAGCAACAGGGCAGGGGGAAGCTTTCTTT.

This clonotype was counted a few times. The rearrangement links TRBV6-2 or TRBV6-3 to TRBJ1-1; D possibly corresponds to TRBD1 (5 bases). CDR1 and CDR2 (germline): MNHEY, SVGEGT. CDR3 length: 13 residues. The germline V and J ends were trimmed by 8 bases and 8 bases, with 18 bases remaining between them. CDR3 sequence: CASQLIGTGEAFF. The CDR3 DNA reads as TGTGCCAGCCAACTAATCGGGACCGGCGAAGCTTTCTTT.

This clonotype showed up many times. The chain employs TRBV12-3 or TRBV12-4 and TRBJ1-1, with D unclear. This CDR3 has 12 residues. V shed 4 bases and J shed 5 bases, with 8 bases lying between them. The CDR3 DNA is TGTGCCAGCAGTTCTGTGGGGACTGAAGCTTTCTTT. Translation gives CASSSVGTEAFF.

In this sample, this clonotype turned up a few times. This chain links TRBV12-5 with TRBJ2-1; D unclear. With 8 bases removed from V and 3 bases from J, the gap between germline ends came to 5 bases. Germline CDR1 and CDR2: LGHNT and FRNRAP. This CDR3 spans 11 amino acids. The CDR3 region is CASQDYNEQFF. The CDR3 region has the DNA TGTGCTAGTCAGGACTACAATGAGCAGTTCTTC.

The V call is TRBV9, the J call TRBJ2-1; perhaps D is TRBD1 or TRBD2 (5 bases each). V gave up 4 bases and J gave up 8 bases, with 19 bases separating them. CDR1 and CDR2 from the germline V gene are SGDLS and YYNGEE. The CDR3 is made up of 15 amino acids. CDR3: CASSIRDLPTYEQFF. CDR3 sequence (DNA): TGTGCCAGCAGCATCCGGGACCTACCTACCTATGAGCAGTTCTTC.